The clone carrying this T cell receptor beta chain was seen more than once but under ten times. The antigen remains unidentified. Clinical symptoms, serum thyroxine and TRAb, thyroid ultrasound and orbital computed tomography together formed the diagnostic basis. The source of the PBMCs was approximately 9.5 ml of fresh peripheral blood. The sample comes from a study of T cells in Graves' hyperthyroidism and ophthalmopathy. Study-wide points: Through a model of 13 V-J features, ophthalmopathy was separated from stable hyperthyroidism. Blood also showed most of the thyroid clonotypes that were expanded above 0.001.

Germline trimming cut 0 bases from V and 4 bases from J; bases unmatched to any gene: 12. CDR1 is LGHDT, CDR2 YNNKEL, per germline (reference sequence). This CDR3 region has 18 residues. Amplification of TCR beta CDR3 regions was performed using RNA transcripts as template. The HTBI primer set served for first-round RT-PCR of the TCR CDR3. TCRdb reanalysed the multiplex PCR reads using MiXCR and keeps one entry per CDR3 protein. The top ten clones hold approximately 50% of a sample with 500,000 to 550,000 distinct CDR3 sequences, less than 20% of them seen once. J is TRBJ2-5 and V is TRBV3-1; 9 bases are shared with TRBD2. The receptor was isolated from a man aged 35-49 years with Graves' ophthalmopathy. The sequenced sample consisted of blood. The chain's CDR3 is CASSQDRGSGGRVETQYF. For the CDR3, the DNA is TGTGCCAGCAGCCAAGATCGGGGTAGCGGGGGCCGGGTAGAGACCCAGTACTTC.